This TCR beta chain comes out of a study of technical replicates of blood from several donors. The V and J ends lost 6 bases and 3 bases, in that order; junction bases with no gene match: 11. This CDR3 is built from 15 residues. Germline V gene sequence: CDR1 MNHEY, CDR2 SVGAGI. Assay: immunoSEQ multiplex PCR; the TCRdb copy retains only in-frame clones and omits some. The sample carries 45,000 to 55,000 clones, approximately 94% recorded once. This clone was found once. Sequenced sample: T cells isolated from PBMCs. The chain employs TRBV6-5 and TRBJ2-7; TRBD2 agrees at 7 bases. The sequence came from a human donor in good health. The chain's CDR3 is CASSKDTSAHYEQYF. The CDR3 DNA is TGTGCCAGCAGCAAGGACACTAGCGCCCACTACGAGCAGTACTTC.